A single sample is the source of the 15 T cell receptor beta chains below, sequenced in a study of cytomegalovirus exposure and HLA in healthy donors. Primers for the PCR totalled 60 Vbeta and 13 Jbeta. Generated by immunoSEQ multiplex PCR, the TCRdb table keeps only in-frame clones and is missing some. The sample consists of 110,000 or so clones, 65% to 90% of them appearing once. The specimen was PBMCs. The source is a woman aged 40 to 50 in good health and CMV-seronegative.

CDR3 region: CASSFVGGGYNEQFF. CDR3 nucleotides: TGCGCCAGCAGCTTCGTGGGGGGGGGCTACAATGAGCAGTTCTTC. The chain uses TRBV5-1 and TRBJ2-1; TRBD2 aligns across 7 bases. With V trimmed by 2 bases and J by 3 bases, 5 bases remained unmatched. This CDR3 contains 15 residues. The germline V gene encodes CDR1 SGHRS and CDR2 YFSETQ. Full variable domain (outside the CDR3, taken from reference TRBV5-1 and TRBJ2-1): KAGVTQTPRYLIKTRGQQVTLSCSPISGHRSVSWYQQTPGQGLQFLFEYFSETQRNKGNFPGRFSGRQFSNSRSEMNVSTLELGDSALYLCASSFVGGGYNEQFFGPGTRLTVL.

The V call is TRBV7-2, the J call TRBJ2-3; 8 bases are a match to TRBD2. V gave up 5 bases and J gave up 4 bases; unmatched junction bases: 14. This CDR3 spans 17 amino acids. Germline values: CDR1 SGHTA, CDR2 FQGNSA. CDR3 loop: CASSPRGAGVQADTQYF. Here the CDR3 DNA reads TGTGCCAGCAGCCCCCGGGGAGCGGGAGTTCAGGCAGATACGCAGTATTTT.

This clone appeared once. This rearrangement joins TRBV19 to TRBJ2-7; no firm D call. The CDR3 has 13 residues. Germline values: CDR1 LNHDA, CDR2 SQIVND (reference sequence). V was pared by 3 bases and J by 5 bases, with 11 bases between. DNA for the CDR3: TGTGCCAGTAGTATGCGGCATCCGGACGAGCAGTACTTC. Its protein product is CASSMRHPDEQYF.

V gene TRBV11-3 combines with J gene TRBJ2-3, with 11 positions matching TRBD2. This CDR3 is 16 amino acids long. Germline trimming cut 5 bases from V and 2 bases from J; bases unmatched to any gene: 6. CDR1 and CDR2 from the germline V gene are SGHNT and YENEEA. The CDR3 is CASSLSSGGITDTQYF. CDR3 DNA: TGTGCCAGCAGCCTATCTAGCGGGGGGATCACAGATACGCAGTATTTT.

This sequence joins TRBV19 and TRBJ2-1; no reliable D call. This CDR3 spans 16 amino acids. Trimming shortened V by 1 base and J by 7 bases, and 17 bases separated the two germline ends. The germline CDR1 and CDR2 sequences are LNHDA and SQIVND (reference sequence). The CDR3 nucleotides are TGTGCCAGTAGTATAGGGGCCCGAAAATCTGGAAATGAGCAGTTCTTC. Amino acid sequence: CASSIGARKSGNEQFF.

The chain joins TRBV5-1 to TRBJ2-7, with a possible D match to TRBD1 (5 bases). Germline CDR1 reads SGHRS; CDR2 reads YFSETQ. This CDR3 has 12 amino acids. V was shortened by 6 bases and J by 5 bases, with 12 bases between the two germline ends. The CDR3 sequence is CASNSGIHEQYF. The CDR3 bases are TGCGCCAGCAACTCAGGGATCCACGAGCAGTACTTC.

The V and J genes are TRBV5-1 and TRBJ2-2, with D uncertain. Germline CDR1 reads SGHRS; CDR2 reads YFSETQ. V gave up 2 bases and J gave up 2 bases, with 10 bases separating them. There are 15 residues in the CDR3. As DNA, the CDR3 is TGCGCCAGCAGCTTATTTGTAAGCAACACCGGGGAGCTGTTTTTT. Protein: CASSLFVSNTGELFF.

The chain joins TRBV5-1 to TRBJ1-5; D not resolved. V was shortened by 5 bases and J by 2 bases, with 14 bases between the two germline ends. This CDR3 region has 15 residues. In germline, CDR1 is SGHRS, CDR2 YFSETQ. In DNA form, the CDR3 reads TGCGCCAGCAGGGGTCTGAGGATTCGCAATCAGCCCCAGCATTTT. Its translation is CASRGLRIRNQPQHF.

This sequence joins TRBV6-1 and TRBJ1-4, with 9 bases matching TRBD1. J gave up 7 bases and V 3 bases, and 6 bases lay outside the gene matches. Germline loops: CDR1 MNHNS, CDR2 SASEGT. The CDR3 runs to 15 residues. CDR3 in amino acids: CASSEQTGGSEKLFF. In nucleotides, the CDR3 is TGTGCCAGCAGTGAGCAGACAGGGGGAAGTGAAAAACTGTTTTTT.

The chain has TRBV5-1 and TRBJ1-1, with TRBD1 matching over 10 bases. Per germline, CDR1 SGHRS and CDR2 YFSETQ. The CDR3 consists of 16 residues. The J segment lost 3 bases and the V segment lost 4 bases, leaving 9 bases of the junction unmatched. The CDR3 sequence is CASSDPDRGFYTEAFF. DNA of the CDR3: TGCGCCAGCAGCGATCCGGACAGGGGGTTTTACACTGAAGCTTTCTTT.

This chain joins TRBV7-9 and TRBJ2-5; 9 nucleotides match TRBD1. The CDR3 totals 15 residues. Germline CDR1 SEHNR, CDR2 FQNEAQ (reference sequence). Trimming cost V 5 bases and J 4 bases; bases outside gene matches: 8. CDR3 nucleotides: TGTGCCAGCAGCCGAACGGACAGGGGACGAGAGACCCAGTACTTC. Encoded protein: CASSRTDRGRETQYF.

The J gene is TRBJ2-7, the V gene TRBV7-6; 11 bases fit TRBD2. V lost 4 bases and J lost 4; bases outside the gene matches: 9. Germline V gives CDR1 SGHVS, CDR2 FNYEAQ. CDR3 size: 16 residues. CDR3 residues: CASSSSGGTSGYEQYF. In nucleotides, the CDR3 is TGTGCCAGCAGCTCGTCTGGGGGGACTAGCGGATACGAGCAGTACTTC.

The CDR3 DNA is TGTGCCAGTAGTGGCGGGACTAGCGGGGGGGCGTATATCAATGAGCAGTTCTTC. Translated, it gives CASSGGTSGGAYINEQFF. The chain has TRBV19 and TRBJ2-1, with TRBD2 matching 16 bases. J gave up 6 bases and V 5 bases, and 10 bases lay outside the gene matches. Germline lookup yields CDR1 LNHDA and CDR2 SQIVND (reference sequence). The CDR3 contains 18 residues.

The chain has TRBV5-1 and TRBJ1-5; TRBD1 matches at 8 bases. The CDR3 covers 14 residues. The germline gives CDR1 SGHRS, CDR2 YFSETQ. V lost 4 bases and J lost 4; bases outside the gene matches: 4. DNA of the CDR3: TGCGCCAGCAGCGATACAGGGGGAAATCAGCCCCAGCATTTT. Residues: CASSDTGGNQPQHF.

This rearrangement joins TRBV6-5 to TRBJ2-2; 7 bases are shared with TRBD1. Germline loops: CDR1 MNHEY, CDR2 SVGAGI. Unmatched junction bases numbered 9, after V lost 6 bases and J lost 5 bases. The CDR3 is 15 amino acids. The CDR3: CASSPGTATTGELFF. In nucleotides, the CDR3 is TGTGCCAGCAGCCCCGGGACAGCAACAACCGGGGAGCTGTTTTTT.